This entry lists 25 T cell receptor beta chains sequenced from one sample in a study of cytomegalovirus exposure and HLA in healthy donors. PCR employed 60 Vbeta and 13 Jbeta primers. Profiling relied on immunoSEQ multiplex PCR, and the TCRdb table lists in-frame clones only, not all of them. The sample contains approximately 150,000 clones, around three fifths of which appear only once. Input material: PBMCs. Every receptor here comes from a male donor in good health and CMV-seronegative.

The V gene is TRBV14, the J gene TRBJ2-5; 14 bases align to TRBD2. V trimming: 0 bases; J trimming: 5 bases; junction bases outside the gene matches: 14. The CDR3 is made up of 20 amino acids. CDR1 and CDR2 (germline): SGHDN, FVKESK. The CDR3 region is CASSQDPRATSGGAYETQYF. For the CDR3, the DNA is TGTGCCAGCAGCCAAGATCCGCGCGCGACTAGCGGGGGGGCTTATGAGACCCAGTACTTC.

V gene TRBV7-8 combines with J gene TRBJ1-5; 7 bases align to TRBD1. This CDR3 is built from 18 residues. Trimming removed 4 bases from V and 0 bases from J; junction bases left unmatched: 12. CDR1 and CDR2 from the germline V gene are SGHVS and FQNEAQ. The CDR3 region has the DNA TGTGCCAGCAGCTGCTACCGGGACAGTCTATATAGCAATCAGCCCCAGCATTTT. Protein product: CASSCYRDSLYSNQPQHF.

The rearrangement links TRBV6-5 to TRBJ1-1; D unclear. CDR3 length: 15 amino acids. V was clipped by 0 bases and J by 0 bases, with 8 bases between them. The germline CDR1 and CDR2 sequences are MNHEY and SVGAGI. CDR3 residues: CASSYSGSVNTEAFF. The DNA for the CDR3 is TGTGCCAGCAGTTACTCGGGCAGTGTGAACACTGAAGCTTTCTTT.

The chain is built from TRBV7-6 and TRBJ1-2; unclear D gene. Germline-derived CDR1 and CDR2 are SGHVS and FNYEAQ. The CDR3 runs 13 residues. V was cut by 1 base and J by 6 bases, with 9 bases left in between. CDR3 protein: CASSLVRGDGYTF. The CDR3 DNA reads as TGTGCCAGCAGCTTAGTGCGGGGTGATGGCTACACCTTC.

This chain joins TRBV11-2 and TRBJ2-5, with no clear D. V dropped 1 base and J dropped 4 bases, with 10 bases sitting between them. The CDR3 contains 14 residues. Germline loops: CDR1 SGHAT, CDR2 FQNNGV. CDR3 amino acids: CASSLASTGETQYF. In DNA, the CDR3 is TGTGCCAGCAGCTTAGCGTCCACTGGAGAGACCCAGTACTTC.

The chain carries TRBV7-9 and TRBJ2-7, with a weak D call TRBD2 (6 bases). The CDR3 is 13 residues long. Trimming shortened V by 0 bases and J by 7 bases, and 10 bases separated the two germline ends. Germline V CDR1 and CDR2: SEHNR, FQNEAQ (reference sequence). CDR3 amino acids: CASSLAEGREQYF. Here the CDR3 DNA reads TGTGCCAGCAGCTTAGCGGAGGGTCGAGAGCAGTACTTC.

The rearrangement uses TRBV5-1 and TRBJ1-4; no reliable D call. This CDR3 spans 14 amino acids. Germline V gene sequence: CDR1 SGHRS, CDR2 YFSETQ. Trimming shortened V by 3 bases and J by 2 bases, and 8 bases separated the two germline ends. CDR3 DNA: TGCGCCAGCAGCTCGACGGGGACTAATGAAAAACTGTTTTTT. It specifies CASSSTGTNEKLFF.

This sequence joins TRBV6-4 and TRBJ1-5; D might be TRBD1 (6 bases). Germline assignment: CDR1 MRHNA and CDR2 SNTAGT. CDR3 length: 15 residues. The ends were cut back, 3 bases at V and 2 bases at J, with 11 bases in the middle. The DNA of the CDR3 is TGTGCCAGCAGTGATGGGGGGGCCTGCAATCAGCCCCAGCATTTT. This encodes CASSDGGACNQPQHF.

For this clone: At the DNA level, this CDR3 is encoded by other sequences in the same sample as well. The J gene is TRBJ1-2, the V gene TRBV30; TRBD1 is a possible D gene (6 bases). V lost 0 bases, J lost 8 bases, and 13 bases lay in between. From germline, CDR1 is GTSNPN and CDR2 SVGIG (reference sequence). This CDR3 has 13 amino acids. The CDR3 nucleotides are TGTGCCTGGAGTGTACAGGGCGAGGGCGGCTACACCTTC. It yields the protein CAWSVQGEGGYTF.

This clone came up a few times. V is TRBV19 and J is TRBJ1-2, with 9 bases matching TRBD1. Trimming at V came to 7 bases and at J to 4 bases, leaving 4 bases not matched to a gene. Germline V gene data show CDR1 as LNHDA and CDR2 as SQIVND (reference sequence). The CDR3 sequence is 13 residues long. The CDR3, as DNA: TGTGCCAGTAAGGGACAGGGATCCTATGGCTACACCTTC. It yields the protein CASKGQGSYGYTF.

Only one count was recorded for this clone. J is TRBJ2-5 and V is TRBV7-8; 7 nucleotides align to TRBD2. Losses at the gene ends were 4 bases for V and 7 bases for J; bases not matched to a gene: 12. Germline CDR1 reads SGHVS; CDR2 reads FQNEAQ. This CDR3 is built from 15 residues. The CDR3 DNA reads TGTGCCAGCAGCTCGGACGGGAGGATTGGTCCGACCCAGTACTTC. It is translated as CASSSDGRIGPTQYF. The full variable domain, in which reference TRBV7-8 and TRBJ2-5 provide the parts outside the CDR3, is GAGVSQSPRYKVAKRGQDVALRCDPISGHVSLFWYQQALGQGPEFLTYFQNEAQLDKSGLPSDRFFAERPEGSVSTLKIQRTQQEDSAVYLCASSSDGRIGPTQYFGPGTRLLVL.

CDR3 DNA: TGTGCCAGCTCGCCAATACAGGGGATTCAGCCCCAGCATTTT. Translating gives CASSPIQGIQPQHF. The J gene is TRBJ1-5, the V gene TRBV18, with TRBD1 matching over 7 bases. The J segment lost 6 bases and the V segment lost 6 bases, leaving 8 bases of the junction unmatched. Germline CDR1 KGHSH, CDR2 LQKENI. The CDR3 runs to 14 residues.

The chain employs TRBV23-1 and TRBJ2-1, with TRBD2 matching over 13 bases. Being an ORF, TRBV23-1 has a function that is uncertain. V trimming: 8 bases; J trimming: 7 bases; junction bases outside the gene matches: 5. The CDR3 length is 14 residues. The CDR3 nucleotides read TGCGCCAGCGGACTAGCGGGGGCAAGGAATGAGCAGTTCTTC. This gives the protein CASGLAGARNEQFF.

This clone was detected a few times. V gene TRBV27 combines with J gene TRBJ2-2, with 11 bases matching TRBD2. CDR1 MNHEY and CDR2 SMNVEV come from the germline V gene (reference sequence). V trimming: 4 bases; J trimming: 6 bases; junction bases outside the gene matches: 4. The CDR3 extends over 15 amino acids. For the CDR3, the DNA is TGTGCCAGCAGTTACGGACTAGCGGGTCCCGGGGAGCTGTTTTTT. Translating it yields CASSYGLAGPGELFF.

Only a few counts were recorded for this clone. CDR3 region: CASSAGLATETQYF. CDR3 in DNA: TGTGCCAGCAGCGCGGGACTAGCGACAGAGACCCAGTACTTC. This sequence joins TRBV9 and TRBJ2-5, with 10 bases lining up with TRBD2. In germline, CDR1 is SGDLS, CDR2 YYNGEE. CDR3 length: 14 amino acids. Unmatched junction bases numbered 3, after V lost 3 bases and J lost 4 bases.

The chain is built from TRBV30 and TRBJ1-2, with 7 bases aligning to TRBD1. This CDR3 has 14 amino acids. Germline V gene data show CDR1 as GTSNPN and CDR2 as SVGIG (reference sequence). The ends lost 0 bases at V and 6 bases at J; junction bases unmatched: 7. Here the CDR3 reads CAWSVSRGVHGYTF. Here the CDR3 DNA reads TGTGCCTGGAGTGTAAGCAGGGGGGTACATGGCTACACCTTC.

This clone has only a few counts. CDR3 loop: CASSPGGDTQYF. Here the CDR3 DNA reads TGTGCCAGCAGCCCGGGAGGAGATACGCAGTATTTT. The chain is built from TRBV7-3 and TRBJ2-3; 7 bases match TRBD2. The CDR3 consists of 12 residues. V was pared by 5 bases and J by 5 bases, with 1 base of the junction left unmatched. Germline V gives CDR1 SGHTA, CDR2 FQGTGA.

This rearrangement joins TRBV27 to TRBJ2-7; 9 bases line up with TRBD1. Losses at the gene ends were 5 bases for V and 3 bases for J; bases not matched to a gene: 5. This CDR3 has 14 residues. From germline, CDR1 is MNHEY and CDR2 SMNVEV (reference sequence). CDR3 sequence (DNA): TGTGCCAGCAGTACGAGGGACAGGGTCTACGAGCAGTACTTC. This sequence encodes CASSTRDRVYEQYF.

The genes are TRBV9 and TRBJ1-1, with 8 bases matching TRBD1. Unmatched junction bases numbered 4, after V lost 3 bases and J lost 3 bases. Germline V gene lookup returns CDR1 SGDLS and CDR2 YYNGEE. CDR3 length: 14 amino acids. Written as DNA, the CDR3 is TGTGCCAGCAGCGGCAGGGGGCAGTACACTGAAGCTTTCTTT. Its translation: CASSGRGQYTEAFF.

The rearrangement joins TRBV18 to TRBJ1-1, with 8 bases matching TRBD1. Germline V gives CDR1 KGHSH, CDR2 LQKENI. The CDR3 covers 16 residues. The junction had 8 bases not matched to a gene; V was cut back by 5 bases and J by 0 bases. Here the CDR3 reads CASSGTGQTVNTEAFF. DNA of the CDR3: TGTGCCAGCTCAGGGACAGGCCAGACTGTGAACACTGAAGCTTTCTTT.

V and J are TRBV19 and TRBJ1-3; D is unresolved. Germline CDR1 reads LNHDA; CDR2 reads SQIVND (reference sequence). The CDR3 is made up of 15 amino acids. Trimming pared 3 bases from V and 0 bases from J, leaving 9 bases between. In nucleotides, the CDR3 is TGTGCCAGTAGTATGCGGGTGGACTCTGGAAACACCATATATTTT. Amino acids: CASSMRVDSGNTIYF.

J is TRBJ2-7 and V is TRBV7-2; D is possibly TRBD1 (5 bases). The CDR3 spans 12 residues. Trimming took 1 base from V and 6 from J, leaving 7 bases between them. Germline V gives CDR1 SGHTA, CDR2 FQGNSA. The CDR3 nucleotides are TGTGCCAGCAGCTTAGAAGGGGTCGAGCAGTACTTC. Its translation is CASSLEGVEQYF.

This clone has just a few counts. J is TRBJ2-7 and V is TRBV11-2; 7 bases line up with TRBD1. Germline V CDR1 and CDR2: SGHAT, FQNNGV. The junction had 6 bases not matched to a gene; V was cut back by 7 bases and J by 0 bases. The CDR3 runs to 14 residues. The CDR3, as DNA: TGTGCCAGCACCTCCGGGACAGTCTCCTACGAGCAGTACTTC. Translated: CASTSGTVSYEQYF.

This clone was detected a few times. The sample has other DNA sequences that encode this CDR3 too. The chain carries TRBV7-6 and TRBJ2-1; D might be TRBD1 (5 bases). Looked up from germline, CDR1 is SGHVS and CDR2 is FNYEAQ. The CDR3 is 13 amino acids. V lost 0 bases, J lost 7 bases, and 7 bases lay in between. CDR3 amino acids: CASSLAGLNEQFF. In DNA, the CDR3 is TGTGCCAGCAGCTTAGCGGGGCTAAATGAGCAGTTCTTC.

The rearrangement uses TRBV10-2 and TRBJ2-7; D is perhaps TRBD2 (6 bases). CDR1 is WSHSY, CDR2 SAAADI, per germline. This CDR3 spans 18 amino acids. V shed 4 bases and J shed 2 bases, with 24 bases lying between them. The CDR3 protein is CASSVPGELPIPPYEQYF. The DNA for the CDR3 is TGCGCCAGCAGTGTACCGGGGGAACTACCTATTCCTCCCTACGAGCAGTACTTC.